The rows below give T cell receptor beta chains drawn from one sample of a study of graft-versus-host responses after intestinal transplantation. These receptors lack a known antigen. Clones were read by immunoSEQ multiplex PCR, and TCRdb kept only the in-frame ones, dropping some. Seen here are 120,000 or so clones, around 95% observed once, and the top ten hold 0.5% to 0.6%. Sequencing was performed on unstimulated CD8+ T cells sorted from spleen or lymph node cells, taken before intestinal transplant. All receptors come from a human donor who received an intestinal transplant. The CDR3 runs from the conserved cysteine through the conserved F or W. A D gene is named only where the DNA matches it firmly. Clone sizes are given selectively: once, few, many, or a class where the clone is expanded.

NA	TRBV10-1	NA	TRBJ2-2	TGCGCCAGCAGTGAGTCCGGGAGCGGGGAGCTGTTTTTT	CASSESGSGELFF
NA	TRBV7-2	TRBD2	TRBJ2-1	TGTGCCAGCAGCCCAACTAGCGGGATGTACAATGAGCAGTTCTTC	CASSPTSGMYNEQFF
NA	TRBV7-2	TRBD1	TRBJ2-5	TGTGCCAGCAGCTCCGGACAGGGCACGGGGGAGACCCAGTACTTC	CASSSGQGTGETQYF
NA	TRBV27	NA	TRBJ2-3	TGTGCCAGCAGTTCGGGATACGAGTGGGATACGCAGTATTTT	CASSSGYEWDTQYF
NA	TRBV19	NA	TRBJ1-4	TGTGCCAGCTTACTGAGCGGGCCTAATGAAAAACTGTTTTTT	CASLLSGPNEKLFF
NA	TRBV11-2	NA	TRBJ2-7	TGTGCCAGCAGCTTAGAATGGTGGGGTCCAGGGTCCTACGAGCAGTACTTC	CASSLEWWGPGSYEQYF
NA	TRBV5-4	NA	TRBJ2-3	TGTGCCAGCGGGACCGCGCCAGATACGCAGTATTTT	CASGTAPDTQYF
once	TRBV5-6	NA	TRBJ1-1	TGTGCCAGCAGCTTGGCCAACACTGAAGCTTTCTTT	CASSLANTEAFF
once	TRBV4-1	TRBD2	TRBJ2-1	TGCGCCAGTTCTAGCGGGAGCGAGAAATTCTACAATGAGCAGTTCTTC	CASSSGSEKFYNEQFF
NA	TRBV27	NA	TRBJ1-6	TGTGCCAGCAGTTTCGGGAGCTCCTATAATTCACCCCTCCACTTT	CASSFGSSYNSPLHF
NA	TRBV4-1	TRBD2	TRBJ2-7	TGCGCCAGCAGCATCACTAGCGGGAGCTCCTACGAGCAGTACTTC	CASSITSGSSYEQYF
NA	TRBV9	NA	TRBJ2-3	TGTGCCAGCAGCGTAGAGTGGATTGCAGATACGCAGTATTTT	CASSVEWIADTQYF
NA	TRBV2	NA	TRBJ2-7	TGTGCCAGCGCGAAGCCGACAGAGACCTACGAGCAGTACTTC	CASAKPTETYEQYF
NA	TRBV15	NA	TRBJ2-7	TGTGCCACCGCAGGGGTATTCGGGGAGCAGTACTTC	CATAGVFGEQYF
NA	TRBV2	NA	TRBJ1-2	TGTGCCAGCAGTGAATTCCCGACAGGAGACTACTATGGCTACACCTTC	CASSEFPTGDYYGYTF
NA	TRBV2	TRBD1	TRBJ1-2	TGTGCCAGCAAGGACAGGGTCAGCTATGGCTACACCTTC	CASKDRVSYGYTF
once	TRBV7-9	TRBD2	TRBJ2-7	TGTGCCAGCAGCCAAGGGACTAACGAGCAGTACTTC	CASSQGTNEQYF
once	TRBV11-2	NA	TRBJ2-1	TGTGCCAGCAGCACCATGCCTGAGCAGTTCTTC	CASSTMPEQFF
NA	TRBV9	TRBD1	TRBJ2-3	TGTGCCAGCAGCGCCCCGATCACAGGGGGCGAAAGCACAGATACGCAGTATTTT	CASSAPITGGESTDTQYF
NA	TRBV4-2	TRBD2	TRBJ2-7	TGTGCCAGCAGCCCCGTGGCAGCGGGAGACGAGCAGTACTTC	CASSPVAAGDEQYF
NA	TRBV2	NA	TRBJ1-4	TGTGCCAGCAGGACGACGAATCAGGGAGAAAAACTGTTTTTT	CASRTTNQGEKLFF
NA	TRBV7-6	NA	TRBJ2-1	TGTGCCAGCAGCTCCCGACCGTTACTTGAGCAGTTCTTC	CASSSRPLLEQFF
NA	TRBV2	NA	TRBJ2-1	TGTGCCAGCACCCCCGGAGAAGGTGAGCAGTTCTTC	CASTPGEGEQFF
NA	TRBV28	NA	TRBJ2-7	TGTGCCGGTGCTTCGGGCGACGAGCAGTACTTC	CAGASGDEQYF
NA	TRBV29-1	NA	TRBJ1-2	TGCAGCGTGTTACAGGGAAAAGGCTACACCTTC	CSVLQGKGYTF
NA	TRBV10-2	TRBD1	TRBJ1-5	TGCGCCAGCACCCACGACAGGGGGAATCAGCCCCAGCATTTT	CASTHDRGNQPQHF
NA	TRBV7-8	NA	TRBJ1-4	TGTGCCAGCAGAACAGGGTTCACTAATGAAAAACTGTTTTTT	CASRTGFTNEKLFF
NA	TRBV27	NA	TRBJ1-2	TGTGCCAGCAGTGTCCTCCGGGGCTATGGCTACACCTTC	CASSVLRGYGYTF
NA	TRBV6-5	NA	TRBJ2-1	TGTGCCAGCAGTACTAACGGGGCGAATGAGCAGTTCTTC	CASSTNGANEQFF
NA	TRBV9	NA	TRBJ1-2	TGTGCCAGCAGCACCCCGTCGGGGGTAGGCGGCTACACCTTC	CASSTPSGVGGYTF
NA	TRBV2	NA	TRBJ1-5	TGTGCCAGCACGGGAGGTAATCAGCCCCAGCATTTT	CASTGGNQPQHF
NA	TRBV28	NA	TRBJ1-5	TGTGCCAGCGGGAAAACGGGGAAAGGAAGGTTCAATCAGCCCCAGCATTTT	CASGKTGKGRFNQPQHF
NA	TRBV27	TRBD1	TRBJ1-2	TGTGCCAGCAGTTCATTAAGACAGGGCACCTTTAACTATGGCTACACCTTC	CASSSLRQGTFNYGYTF
NA	TRBV27	NA	TRBJ2-7	TGTGCCAGCAGTTCCCCAAACTACGAGCAGTACTTC	CASSSPNYEQYF
NA	TRBV7-6	NA	TRBJ2-2	TGTGCCAGCAGGGAGTCTGGGGCGGGGGAGCTGTTTTTT	CASRESGAGELFF
NA	TRBV4-2	TRBD2	TRBJ2-1	TGTGCCAGCAGCCTCCAGAGCGGGAGGGCCGGAGATGAGCAGTTCTTC	CASSLQSGRAGDEQFF
NA	TRBV7-6	TRBD2	TRBJ2-1	TGTGCCAGCAGCTTGACTAGCCTCAATGAGCAGTTCTTC	CASSLTSLNEQFF
once	TRBV4-1	TRBD1	TRBJ2-7	TGCGCCAGCAGCCAAGGGGGTGGGGACAGTGGGCTCGAGCAGTACTTC	CASSQGGGDSGLEQYF
NA	TRBV28	TRBD2	TRBJ2-3	TGTGCCAGCAGTTTCGGCCGGGGGGGGAACACAGATACGCAGTATTTT	CASSFGRGGNTDTQYF
NA	TRBV29-1	NA	TRBJ2-1	TGCAGCGTTGGTCTGGCAACATACTCCTACAATGAGCAGTTCTTC	CSVGLATYSYNEQFF
once	TRBV13	TRBD2	TRBJ2-5	TGTGCCAGCAGCTTAGGGCTAGCGGGAGGATGGGAGACCCAGTACTTC	CASSLGLAGGWETQYF
few	TRBV28	NA	TRBJ2-7	TGTGCCAGCAGTTCTAGTTCCTACGAGCAGTACTTC	CASSSSSYEQYF
NA	TRBV28	TRBD2	TRBJ2-1	TGTGCCAGCAGTTCTCGGGGGGGGCGGGAGAGGAATGAGCAGTTCTTC	CASSSRGGRERNEQFF
NA	TRBV13	NA	TRBJ1-1	TGTGCCAGCAGCCCCCAAGCCAACACTGAAGCTTTCTTT	CASSPQANTEAFF
NA	TRBV7-9	TRBD2	TRBJ2-5	TGTGCCAGCAGCTTGCTCGCGGGAGGGATCGAGACCCAGTACTTC	CASSLLAGGIETQYF
NA	TRBV28	NA	TRBJ1-1	TGTGCCAGCAGTTTATACAGGGCGAACACTGAAGCTTTCTTT	CASSLYRANTEAFF
NA	TRBV5-1	NA	TRBJ2-1	TGCGCCAGCAGCCCCTGGAGAGCCTACAATGAGCAGTTCTTC	CASSPWRAYNEQFF
NA	TRBV29-1	NA	TRBJ1-2	TGCAGCGGGGTCTTAGAGTATGGCTACACCTTC	CSGVLEYGYTF
NA	TRBV6-1	NA	TRBJ1-3	TGTGCCAGCAGTGGGGACATCAGCTCTGGAAACACCATATATTTT	CASSGDISSGNTIYF
NA	TRBV4-1	TRBD1	TRBJ2-7	TGCGCCAGCAGCCAGGACACCGGGACAGGGGTTGTCGAGCAGTACTTC	CASSQDTGTGVVEQYF
NA	TRBV9	TRBD2	TRBJ2-2	TGTGCCAGCAGCGTAGCACTAGCGGCGAACACCGGGGAGCTGTTTTTT	CASSVALAANTGELFF
NA	TRBV5-4	TRBD1	TRBJ1-2	TGTGCCAGCAGCGGGACAGGGGGACCTCTGGGCTACACCTTC	CASSGTGGPLGYTF
NA	TRBV14	NA	TRBJ1-2	TGTGCCAGCAGCCAAAGGTCCAGCCCGCTCTATGGCTACACCTTC	CASSQRSSPLYGYTF
NA	TRBV4-1	TRBD1	TRBJ1-4	TGCGCCAGCAGCCAAGATCTGGGACAGGGACCTAATGAAAAACTGTTTTTT	CASSQDLGQGPNEKLFF
NA	TRBV19	NA	TRBJ2-7	TGTGCCAGTAGCACCCCTTATGGGACACCATCCTACGAGCAGTACTTC	CASSTPYGTPSYEQYF
NA	TRBV27	NA	TRBJ1-1	TGTGCCAGCAGTTTATTATATTCGGGACAACTTTTGAACACTGAAGCTTTCTTT	CASSLLYSGQLLNTEAFF
NA	TRBV20-1	NA	TRBJ2-7	TGCAGTGCTAGAGGTAGATGGGAGCAGTACTTC	CSARGRWEQYF
once	TRBV19	NA	TRBJ1-4	TGTGCCAGTAGTCCGCGGACCCGCAGGAGCGAAAAACTGTTTTTT	CASSPRTRRSEKLFF
NA	TRBV5-1	NA	TRBJ1-1	TGCGCCAGCAGCTTCCCGGGGGTGAACACTGAAGCTTTCTTT	CASSFPGVNTEAFF
NA	TRBV5-6	TRBD2	TRBJ2-7	TGTGCCAGCAGCTTCATGGGACTAGCATACGAGCAGTACTTC	CASSFMGLAYEQYF